This T cell receptor (beta chain) was documented in a study of Ad26.COV2.S vaccination and SARS-CoV-2 variants (dated by TCRdb to the early 2020s). Study-level background: Vaccine-arm donors came from COV1001, a multicentre, randomized, double-blind, placebo-controlled phase I-IIa trial of Ad26.COV2.S in healthy adults. Participants in the trial were split at random into five groups of five each, receiving low-dose or high-dose Ad26.COV2.S once or twice, or else placebo on both occasions. A total of around 32 samples were included in the TCR-sequenced set, comprising approximately 20 Ad26.COV2.S vaccine recipients, 5 placebo recipients and 8 SARS-CoV-2 convalescent individuals. Ad26.COV2.S was administered intramuscularly at 5 x 10^10 or 1 x 10^11 viral particles, either as a single shot or as two shots given 56 days apart. Blinding of investigators to trial group allocation was maintained during experiments and outcome assessment. TCRbeta repertoire sequencing was used to assess the specificity and breadth of SARS-CoV-2-reactive T cell receptors after Ad26.COV2.S vaccination. Overall results and qualifications from the work: Higher spike-specific TCR breadth was observed in Ad26.COV2.S recipients than in placebo recipients (P = 0.0014). The study was not powered for comparison of responses between vaccine doses or regimens. Substantial breadth of spike-specific CD8+ and CD4+ T cell responses was reported after vaccination. The authors noted that the TCR breadth and depth analyses may have underestimated total T cell responses. Non-spike TCR breadth was comparable between vaccine and placebo recipients, consistent with the vaccine containing only spike.

Points on this clone: No cognate antigen has been identified for it. No much larger clonotype is one base removed from it; base qualities were not supplied.

The treatment or condition label of this sample denotes: around 19 received Ad26.COV2.S at low or high dose, single or two shots; 5 received placebo; per-sample allocation not given. For vaccine and placebo recipients, repertoires were sequenced using samples collected on day 63 after the first injection. Between 29 July and 7 August 2020, Cohort 1b enrolled around 24 adults aged 18-55 years at one site in Boston, USA. Ad26.COV2.S was a replication-incompetent adenovirus type 26 vector that expressed a prefusion-stabilized SARS-CoV-2 spike protein derived from the original Wuhan strain. V is reduced by 5 bases and J by 0 bases, leaving a spacing of 11 bases between them. CDR1 and CDR2 are drawn from the germline V gene (reference sequence): SEHNR, FQNEAQ. From cysteine to phenylalanine, the CDR3 is 15 amino acids long. Kept here is only the CDR3 DNA, which spans 45 bases and is read in frame from base 1.

The immunoSEQ Assay was used to sequence TCRbeta CDR3 regions. After extraction, genomic DNA underwent amplification by bias-controlled multiplex PCR, followed by high-throughput sequencing. On the study's bioinformatics: To quantify the absolute abundance of each unique TCRbeta CDR3 region, sequences were collapsed and filtered. Usable DNA was measured by amplifying reference genes present in all nucleated cells, and TCRbeta template counts were normalized to that usable DNA to estimate T cell fraction. Repertoire TCRs were annotated as SARS-CoV-2-specific by exact matching of V gene, CDR3 amino acid sequence and J gene to a known reactive TCR set. The reference SARS-CoV-2 TCR set was obtained from MIRA and was filtered for enrichment in COVID-19-positive ImmuneCODE repertoires, whereby public or cross-reactive TCRs were removed. Using the MIRA antigens, annotated TCRs were further analysed by specific ORF or by position within an ORF. Depth was the summed frequency of annotated unique rearrangements, while breadth was defined as annotated unique rearrangements over total unique productive rearrangements. TCR breadth was compared between groups using two-sided Wilcoxon rank-sum tests. What TCRdb holds here is the immuneACCESS table cut down to in-frame rearrangements. Part of the clones is not present; checked against another copy, under half of the missing clones reflect an unresolved V gene, and the others are unexplained. The D gene and trimming were derived from the DNA, and the V and J assignments and clone size from that table. The sample table contains 350,000 to 400,000 clones; only one count was recorded for more than 85% of them. Approximately 3.7% of the sample is taken by the ten largest.

The sample was peripheral blood, taken in a trial of Ad26.COV2.S vaccine versus placebo. This TCR was recovered from a person aged 18 to 65 who received the Ad26.COV2.S COVID-19 vaccine or a placebo. This sequence uses TRBV7-9 and TRBJ1-5, with TRBD1 as a weak D call on 6 bases. The CDR3 protein sequence reads: CASSGGQFSNQPQHF. The DNA sequence reads TGTGCCAGCAGCGGGGGGCAGTTTAGCAATCAGCCCCAGCATTTT.